Here is one T cell receptor beta chain with its context. The target antigen is unknown. The data stem from a study of T cell responses to AZD1222 COVID-19 vaccine. This table comes from immunoSEQ multiplex PCR, and its TCRdb copy is limited to in-frame clones, with some not included. Of under 150,000 clones in the sample, 65% to 90% were seen once. The length of the CDR3 is 14 residues. Trimming cost V 7 bases and J 8 bases, with 23 bases left between them. CDR1 and CDR2 (germline): SQVTM, ANQGSEA. Study findings and constraints: The donor group comprised mostly white British people and more females; the analysis possibly underestimated clonal diversity. Baseline antibody screening turned up just a handful of seropositive AZD1222 recipients. Among vaccine-associated CD4 TCRs, coverage spanned spike, with dominance at 160-218 and 743-854.

The input for sequencing was peripheral blood, taken 28 days after the second dose of the MenACWY control vaccine. The sequence came from an adult who received the MenACWY meningococcal vaccine as a control. The J gene is TRBJ1-2, the V gene TRBV29-1, with D possibly being TRBD1 (5 bases). DNA of the CDR3: TGCAGCGCCCTCCCCAGCGCAGGGCCTAGGGGCTACACCTTC. Residues: CSALPSAGPRGYTF.